This T cell receptor (beta chain) is from a study of blood T cell repertoires in COVID-19. Overall study context: T cells, B-cell-depleted T cells, or PBMCs supplied cDNA or gDNA.

Participants, about 18 to 90 years old, spanned about 26 US areas. Exposed volunteers were people who met a COVID-19 case within 2 weeks before study entry. The sample holds many counts of this clone. V lost 7 bases to trimming and J lost 1 base, with 14 bases between them. The CDR3 is 15 residues long. Germline assignment: CDR1 MDHEN and CDR2 SYDVKM. TCRdb's table, derived via immunoSEQ multiplex PCR, lists solely in-frame clones and lacks some. Here the sample spans 200,000 to 300,000 clones, 83% being singletons. The TCR sequence derives from a woman between 40 and 50 years old who had been exposed to COVID-19. The rearrangement uses TRBV28 and TRBJ1-5; D is possibly TRBD1 (6 bases). Sequencing used PBMCs or T cells enriched from blood (not recorded which). CDR3: CASTQQGTSNQPQHF. The CDR3 bases are TGTGCCAGCACCCAACAGGGTACGAGCAATCAGCCCCAGCATTTT. Complete variable domain (other parts from reference TRBV28 and TRBJ1-5): DVKVTQSSRYLVKRTGEKVFLECVQDMDHENMFWYRQDPGLGLRLIYFSYDVKMKEKGDIPEGYSVSREKKERFSLILESASTNQTSMYLCASTQQGTSNQPQHFGDGTRLSIL.